One sample yielded the 26 T cell receptor beta chains listed below, sequenced in a study of cytomegalovirus exposure and HLA in healthy donors. 60 Vbeta and 13 Jbeta primers were used in PCR. Some clones are missing from TCRdb's copy, which holds only in-frame ones; the method was immunoSEQ multiplex PCR. The table has 150,000 to 250,000 clones, around 83% seen once. Sequenced: PBMCs. These receptors all come from a woman between 45 and 65 years old in good health and CMV-seropositive.

The chain is built from TRBV10-3 and TRBJ2-1, with TRBD1 matching over 10 bases. Germline values: CDR1 ENHRY, CDR2 SYGVKD. V dropped 2 bases and J dropped 3; count of bases not matched to a gene: 4. This CDR3 is built from 16 residues. CDR3 sequence: CAISEPRDRGYNEQFF. As DNA, the CDR3 is TGTGCCATCAGTGAGCCTAGGGACAGGGGCTACAATGAGCAGTTCTTC.

J is TRBJ2-5 and V is TRBV5-4; 15 bases align to TRBD2. The CDR3 spans 16 residues. Germline V gene data show CDR1 as SGHNT and CDR2 as YYREEE (reference sequence). V shed 4 bases, J shed 4 bases, and the junction held 5 bases outside the gene matches. The CDR3 bases are TGTGCCAGCAGCGAGGGACTAGCGGGGGGAGGAGAGACCCAGTACTTC. Amino acid sequence: CASSEGLAGGGETQYF.

This chain joins TRBV29-1 and TRBJ1-1, with 8 bases matching TRBD1. The CDR3 length is 12 residues. V was clipped by 5 bases and J by 3 bases; unmatched bases: 2. Germline-derived CDR1 and CDR2 are SQVTM and ANQGSEA. As DNA, the CDR3 is TGCAGCGTTTCGGACAGGGACACTGAAGCTTTCTTT. Amino acid sequence: CSVSDRDTEAFF.

J is TRBJ2-3 and V is TRBV5-1; D uncertain. CDR3 length: 12 residues. V gave up 5 bases and J gave up 6 bases, with 10 bases separating them. Germline lookup yields CDR1 SGHRS and CDR2 YFSETQ. The CDR3 reads CASRRVGDTQYF. CDR3 nucleotides: TGCGCCAGCAGACGGGTCGGGGATACGCAGTATTTT.

The J gene is TRBJ2-7, the V gene TRBV30; 8 bases match TRBD2. Germline V gives CDR1 GTSNPN, CDR2 SVGIG (reference sequence). Losses at the gene ends were 3 bases for V and 4 bases for J; bases not matched to a gene: 11. The CDR3 has 15 residues. The CDR3 DNA reads TGTGCCTGGAGCGCGACTAGCGTTACGGTATACGAGCAGTACTTC. Its protein is CAWSATSVTVYEQYF.

V and J are TRBV21-1 and TRBJ2-1; the table gives TRBD2 as D, unverified against the DNA. TRBV21-1 is reported as a pseudogene. The CDR3 has 17 residues. The CDR3 loop is CASSKLCTSGSVREQFF. CDR3 coding DNA: TGTGCCAGCAGCAAGCTCTGTACTAGCGGGAGTGTTCGTGAGCAGTTCTTC.

In this sample, this clone turned up a few times. The rearrangement uses TRBV7-2 and TRBJ2-7; tentative D call: TRBD1 (7 bases). This CDR3 comprises 14 residues. The germline V gene has CDR1 SGHTA and CDR2 FQGNSA. Trimming took 4 bases from V and 6 from J, leaving 16 bases between them. CDR3 amino acids: CASSSPGGQIEQYF. The CDR3 bases are TGTGCCAGCAGCTCACCCGGGGGACAGATCGAGCAGTACTTC. Based on the CDR3 plus reference TRBV7-2 and TRBJ2-7, the full variable domain is GAGVSQSPSNKVTEKGKDVELRCDPISGHTALYWYRQSLGQGLEFLIYFQGNSAPDKSGLPSDRFSAERTGGSVSTLTIQRTQQEDSAVYLCASSSPGGQIEQYFGPGTRLTVT.

V and J are TRBV27 and TRBJ2-5; 11 nucleotides line up with TRBD1. The J call is in doubt because the DNA end fits TRBJ2-7 better. Germline CDR1 and CDR2: MNHEY and SMNVEV (reference sequence). This CDR3 is built from 14 residues. CDR3 bases: TGTGCCAGCAGTATCCGGGACAGGGGGAGCGAGCAGTACTTC. Its translation is CASSIRDRGSEQYF.

V and J are TRBV5-8 and TRBJ1-6, with D possibly TRBD1 on 5 matching bases. The V gene's germline CDR1 is SGHTS and CDR2 YDEGEE. Trimming shortened V by 1 base and J by 6 bases, and 8 bases separated the two germline ends. The CDR3 runs to 14 residues. The CDR3, as DNA: TGTGCCAGCAGCTTGAAGGGGTCTAATTCACCCCTCCACTTT. Amino acid sequence: CASSLKGSNSPLHF. Full variable domain (outside the CDR3, taken from reference TRBV5-8 and TRBJ1-6): EAGVTQSPTHLIKTRGQQATLRCSPISGHTSVYWYQQALGLGLQFLLWYDEGEERNRGNFPPRFSGRQFPNYSSELNVNALELEDSALYLCASSLKGSNSPLHFGNGTRLTVT.

This clone came up a few times. V and J are TRBV5-6 and TRBJ2-1; 11 nucleotides agree with TRBD2. Germline lookup yields CDR1 SGHDT and CDR2 YYEEEE. V shed 3 bases and J 4 bases; nucleotides not matched to a gene: 6. The CDR3 sequence is 16 residues long. CDR3 protein: CASSWFSGRAYNEQFF. CDR3 DNA: TGTGCCAGCAGCTGGTTTAGCGGGAGGGCTTACAATGAGCAGTTCTTC. The entire variable domain, with the rest obtained from reference TRBV5-6 and TRBJ2-1, is as follows: DAGVTQSPTHLIKTRGQQVTLRCSPKSGHDTVSWYQQALGQGPQFIFQYYEEEERQRGNFPDRFSGHQFPNYSSELNVNALLLGDSALYLCASSWFSGRAYNEQFFGPGTRLTVL.

This clone was seen only once. The rearrangement links TRBV19 to TRBJ2-1; D is perhaps TRBD2 (7 bases). V was shortened by 9 bases and J by 5 bases, with 20 bases between the two germline ends. The CDR3 totals 15 residues. CDR1 and CDR2 from the germline V gene are LNHDA and SQIVND (reference sequence). The CDR3 nucleotides read TGTGCCAGCAAAAACGGGGGGCTAGACAACAATGAGCAGTTCTTC. This sequence encodes CASKNGGLDNNEQFF. The variable domain in full, completed from reference TRBV19 and TRBJ2-1, reads DGGITQSPKYLFRKEGQNVTLSCEQNLNHDAMYWYRQDPGQGLRLIYYSQIVNDFQKGDIAEGYSVSREKKESFPLTVTSAQKNPTAFYLCASKNGGLDNNEQFFGPGTRLTVL.

This chain links TRBV11-3 with TRBJ2-3, with D possibly TRBD2 on 7 matching bases. Trimming took off 5 bases at V and 5 bases at J, with 14 bases between the two ends. CDR1 and CDR2 from the germline V gene are SGHNT and YENEEA. The CDR3 sequence is 14 residues long. The chain's CDR3 is CASSPGRGGDTQYF. CDR3 DNA sequence: TGTGCCAGCAGCCCCGGAAGGGGGGGAGATACGCAGTATTTT.

The chain links TRBV5-1 to TRBJ2-7; D might be TRBD2 (6 bases). V lost 0 bases, J lost 0 bases, and 13 bases lay in between. There are 16 residues in the CDR3. Germline loops: CDR1 SGHRS, CDR2 YFSETQ. The CDR3, as DNA: TGCGCCAGCAGCTTGGCCGTTGGAGGGAGCTCCTACGAGCAGTACTTC. This encodes CASSLAVGGSSYEQYF.

V usage is TRBV29-1 and J usage is TRBJ2-7; TRBD1 matches 9 bases. Trimming took 4 bases from V and 2 from J; bases not matched to a gene: 3. The germline V gene has CDR1 SQVTM and CDR2 ANQGSEA. The CDR3 sequence is 13 residues long. DNA for the CDR3: TGCAGCGTTGGGGGACAGGGAGCCTACGAGCAGTACTTC. Translation: CSVGGQGAYEQYF.

V gene TRBV7-2 combines with J gene TRBJ2-3; TRBD2 matches at 12 bases. The CDR3 spans 18 residues. The junction had 12 bases not matched to a gene; V was cut back by 4 bases and J by 4 bases. Germline V gives CDR1 SGHTA, CDR2 FQGNSA. The DNA of the CDR3 is TGTGCCAGCAGCTGGCGACTAGCGGGAGAGCCGGGGGCAGATACGCAGTATTTT. This encodes CASSWRLAGEPGADTQYF.

The chain combines TRBV5-5 with TRBJ1-1; 9 bases match TRBD1. The CDR3 extends over 19 amino acids. V trimming: 4 bases; J trimming: 0 bases; junction bases outside the gene matches: 16. Germline V CDR1 and CDR2: SGHKS, YYEKEE (reference sequence). CDR3 residues: CASSHKKDRGRFMNTEAFF. As DNA, the CDR3 is TGTGCCAGCAGCCATAAAAAGGACAGGGGTCGCTTCATGAACACTGAAGCTTTCTTT.

The gene calls are TRBV28 and TRBJ2-7; 9 nucleotides agree with TRBD1. J lost 3 bases, V lost 3 bases, and 6 bases had no gene match. The CDR3 consists of 15 residues. Germline V gene sequence: CDR1 MDHEN, CDR2 SYDVKM. This CDR3 is CASSFRGTGRYEQYF. The CDR3 coding sequence is TGTGCCAGCAGTTTTCGAGGGACAGGGCGCTACGAGCAGTACTTC.

V and J are TRBV19 and TRBJ2-3, with TRBD2 matching over 8 bases. Looked up from germline, CDR1 is LNHDA and CDR2 is SQIVND (reference sequence). This CDR3 is built from 15 residues. Trimming at V came to 0 bases and at J to 7 bases, leaving 6 bases not matched to a gene. Here the CDR3 DNA reads TGTGCCAGTAGTATAGACGGGAGGGCCGGGTATACGCAGTATTTT. This codes for CASSIDGRAGYTQYF.

CDR3 nucleotides: TGTGCCAGCACCAGGGCAGGGGGCGTGGGAACTGAAGCTTTCTTT. It is translated as CASTRAGGVGTEAFF. The chain links TRBV5-6 to TRBJ1-1; TRBD1 matches 8 bases. There are 15 residues in the CDR3. The trim removed 6 bases at V and 5 bases at J, leaving 12 bases unmatched. Germline V gene lookup returns CDR1 SGHDT and CDR2 YYEEEE. The whole variable domain, remainder taken from reference TRBV5-6 and TRBJ1-1, is DAGVTQSPTHLIKTRGQQVTLRCSPKSGHDTVSWYQQALGQGPQFIFQYYEEEERQRGNFPDRFSGHQFPNYSSELNVNALLLGDSALYLCASTRAGGVGTEAFFGQGTRLTVV.

V is TRBV28 and J is TRBJ1-6; D unclear. Germline CDR1 and CDR2: MDHEN and SYDVKM. The CDR3 length is 12 residues. V was shortened by 4 bases and J by 14 bases, with 12 bases between the two germline ends. CDR3 sequence: CASSSDPYTLHF. The DNA for the CDR3 is TGTGCCAGCAGTTCCGATCCTTACACCCTCCACTTT. The full variable domain, its missing parts supplied by reference TRBV28 and TRBJ1-6, is DVKVTQSSRYLVKRTGEKVFLECVQDMDHENMFWYRQDPGLGLRLIYFSYDVKMKEKGDIPEGYSVSREKKERFSLILESASTNQTSMYLCASSSDPYTLHFGNGTRLTVT.

The rearrangement joins TRBV28 to TRBJ2-7; D might be TRBD1 (5 bases). Per the germline V gene, CDR1 is MDHEN and CDR2 is SYDVKM. Trimming cost V 8 bases and J 6 bases, with 20 bases left between them. This CDR3 has 14 amino acids. CDR3 amino acids: CASQSMGPPLEQYF. CDR3 sequence (DNA): TGTGCCAGCCAGTCGATGGGGCCCCCTCTCGAGCAGTACTTC.

The genes are TRBV18 and TRBJ2-5, with 11 bases lining up with TRBD2. Per the germline V gene, CDR1 is KGHSH and CDR2 is LQKENI. V shed 2 bases and J 5 bases; nucleotides not matched to a gene: 13. The CDR3 has 18 amino acids. The CDR3 spells CASSPLGSSGRSAETQYF. The CDR3 DNA reads TGTGCCAGCTCACCATTAGGGTCTAGCGGGAGGTCTGCGGAGACCCAGTACTTC.

The chain employs TRBV27 and TRBJ2-5; TRBD2 matches 13 bases. This CDR3 contains 16 residues. V shed 5 bases and J 6 bases; nucleotides not matched to a gene: 9. Germline CDR1 is MNHEY and CDR2 is SMNVEV (reference sequence). The CDR3 DNA reads TGTGCCAGCAGTGAGGGACTAGCGGGGCTAGCGAAGACCCAGTACTTC. Encoded protein: CASSEGLAGLAKTQYF.

This sequence joins TRBV20-1 and TRBJ2-1; D unresolved. There are 11 residues in the CDR3. Germline V lookup: CDR1 DFQATT, CDR2 SNEGSKA (reference sequence). V lost 2 bases and J 5 bases, leaving 4 bases between the germline ends. This CDR3 is CSARSDNEQFF. The DNA of the CDR3 is TGCAGTGCTAGAAGCGACAATGAGCAGTTCTTC.

The V and J genes are TRBV19 and TRBJ1-1, with 7 bases that match TRBD1. Trimming took 7 bases from V and 0 from J; bases not matched to a gene: 5. The germline CDR1 and CDR2 sequences are LNHDA and SQIVND (reference sequence). CDR3 length: 14 amino acids. As DNA, the CDR3 is TGTGCCAGTATTGGGACAGACATGAACACTGAAGCTTTCTTT. Residues: CASIGTDMNTEAFF.

This clone was counted only a few times. V and J are TRBV5-4 and TRBJ2-2, with D perhaps TRBD2 (6 bases). This CDR3 region has 14 residues. With 4 bases removed from V and 6 bases from J, the gap between germline ends came to 13 bases. CDR1 and CDR2 from the germline V gene are SGHNT and YYREEE (reference sequence). The CDR3 reads CASSQVGSSGELFF. For the CDR3, the DNA is TGTGCCAGCAGCCAAGTCGGGAGCTCCGGGGAGCTGTTTTTT.